The TCR beta chain under discussion was sequenced for a study of blood T cell repertoires in COVID-19. From germline, CDR1 is SGDLS and CDR2 YYNGEE. The ends lost 0 bases at V and 2 bases at J; junction bases unmatched: 5. The CDR3 is made up of 16 amino acids. TCRdb's copy holds only in-frame clones and misses some; the assay was immunoSEQ multiplex PCR. The repertoire consists of 300,000 to 350,000 clones, with about 90% occurring once and the leading ten covering around 4.5%. The rearrangement joins TRBV9 to TRBJ2-1; 7 bases fit TRBD2. Sequenced input: PBMCs or T cells enriched from blood (not recorded which). This receptor was taken from a woman aged 18-29 years with acute COVID-19. The CDR3: CASSVGGRAAYNEQFF. DNA of the CDR3: TGTGCCAGCAGCGTAGGAGGGAGGGCGGCCTACAATGAGCAGTTCTTC. Drawing the rest from reference TRBV9 and TRBJ2-1, the complete variable domain is DSGVTQTPKHLITATGQRVTLRCSPRSGDLSVYWYQQSLDQGLQFLIQYYNGEERAKGNILERFSAQQFPDLHSELNLSSLELGDSALYFCASSVGGRAAYNEQFFGPGTRLTVL.